A single sample is the source of the 9 T cell receptor beta chains below, sequenced in a study of blood T cell repertoires in COVID-19. Only in-frame clones appear in the TCRdb table, and some are missing; sequencing was by immunoSEQ multiplex PCR. The table shows about 160,000 clones, with around 90% occurring only once. The sequencing input was peripheral blood. Source of these receptors: a woman aged 55 to 70 with active or convalescent COVID-19.

The chain couples TRBV28 to TRBJ1-4; TRBD1 matches 8 bases. The germline gives CDR1 MDHEN, CDR2 SYDVKM. The V gene end was trimmed by 10 bases and the J gene end by 8 bases; junction bases not matched to a gene: 12. The CDR3 length is 14 residues. CDR3 region: CATFHRDRREKLFF. CDR3 in DNA: TGTGCCACCTTTCATCGGGACAGGAGGGAAAAACTGTTTTTT.

The chain couples TRBV11-3 to TRBJ1-1; TRBD1 matches at 7 bases. V lost 0 bases to trimming and J lost 6 bases; unmatched junction nucleotides: 4. This CDR3 is built from 14 residues. CDR1 and CDR2 from the germline V gene are SGHNT and YENEEA. This chain's CDR3 is CASSLDTGAAEAFF. The CDR3 DNA reads as TGTGCCAGCAGCTTAGATACAGGGGCGGCTGAAGCTTTCTTT.

V gene TRBV30 combines with J gene TRBJ2-7; the D gene is possibly TRBD1 (5 bases). Germline V lookup: CDR1 GTSNPN, CDR2 SVGIG (reference sequence). The CDR3 is 13 residues long. V was shortened by 8 bases and J by 1 base, with 15 bases between the two germline ends. CDR3 nucleotide sequence: TGTGCCATTCAGGGCACCTTTTCCTACGAGCAGTACTTC. As protein: CAIQGTFSYEQYF. The complete variable domain, with remaining parts taken from reference TRBV30 and TRBJ2-7, reads SQTIHQWPATLVQPVGSPLSLECTVEGTSNPNLYWYRQAAGRGLQLLFYSVGIGQISSEVPQNLSASRPQDRQFILSSKKLLLSDSGFYLCAIQGTFSYEQYFGPGTRLTVT.

J is TRBJ2-1 and V is TRBV7-2; D gene unclear. Per germline, CDR1 SGHTA and CDR2 FQGNSA. This CDR3 comprises 14 residues. The V and J ends lost 4 bases and 0 bases respectively, with 7 bases between them. CDR3: CASSSSSSYNEQFF. In nucleotides, the CDR3 is TGTGCCAGCAGCTCCTCTAGCTCCTACAATGAGCAGTTCTTC.

The chain is built from TRBV7-8 and TRBJ1-2; D call uncertain. This CDR3 is 14 amino acids long. Trimming took 1 base from V and 8 from J, leaving 14 bases between them. Germline loops: CDR1 SGHVS, CDR2 FQNEAQ. This CDR3 is CASSLGAEGTGYTF. The CDR3 nucleotides read TGTGCCAGCAGCTTAGGGGCAGAGGGAACGGGCTACACCTTC.

J is TRBJ2-7 and V is TRBV3-1 (or the pseudogene TRBV3-2), with 9 nucleotides matching TRBD1. Germline CDR1 is LGHDT and CDR2 is YNNKEL (reference sequence). V lost 5 bases, J lost 1 base, and 15 bases stayed unmatched. The CDR3 runs to 18 residues. CDR3 bases: TGTGCCAGCAGCACCGGATCGTGGGGGACAGGGCCTTCCTACGAGCAGTACTTC. Translating it yields CASSTGSWGTGPSYEQYF.

V gene TRBV5-1 combines with J gene TRBJ2-7, with a tentative D call TRBD1 (6 bases). The germline CDR1 and CDR2 sequences are SGHRS and YFSETQ. The length of the CDR3 is 12 residues. Trimming pared 0 bases from V and 5 bases from J, leaving 6 bases between. The CDR3 sequence: CASSLGGHEQYF. The CDR3 DNA follows: TGCGCCAGCAGCTTGGGGGGGCACGAGCAGTACTTC.

The V and J genes are TRBV10-2 and TRBJ1-2; weak D call: TRBD1 (5 bases). The germline V gene encodes CDR1 WSHSY and CDR2 SAAADI. This CDR3 is 14 amino acids long. Trimming removed 2 bases from V and 4 bases from J, with 11 bases in between. The CDR3 sequence: CASSEDSLGYGYTF. CDR3 DNA: TGCGCCAGCAGTGAGGACAGCTTAGGCTATGGCTACACCTTC.

The genes are TRBV3-1 (or the pseudogene TRBV3-2) and TRBJ2-4, with 9 positions matching TRBD2. The CDR3 has 17 residues. V shed 3 bases, J shed 4 bases, and the junction held 10 bases outside the gene matches. Looked up from germline, CDR1 is LGHDT and CDR2 is YNNKEL (reference sequence). As DNA, the CDR3 is TGTGCCAGCAGCCACTTCAGGGCTAGCGGGGTAAAAAACATTCAGTACTTC. Translation gives CASSHFRASGVKNIQYF.